A selection of T cell receptor beta chains follows, all from one sample in a study of blood T cell repertoires in COVID-19. The assay was immunoSEQ multiplex PCR, and TCRdb's table has in-frame clones only and misses some. The sample has about 94,000 clones; 80% are singletons. The sequencing sample was made of peripheral blood. The receptor set was obtained from a human donor in a cohort sampled during active COVID-19. Both conserved end residues are part of each CDR3. The order of the fields is V gene, J gene, clone size, CDR3 protein. Not every row has a clone size; where given, it reads once, few, many or a size class.

v_call: TRBV10-2
j_call: TRBJ2-7
clone_size: NA
cdr3_aa: CASRSGTLGSYEQYF

v_call: TRBV27
j_call: TRBJ2-7
clone_size: NA
cdr3_aa: CASSGGGGLLEQYF

v_call: TRBV28
j_call: TRBJ1-2
clone_size: NA
cdr3_aa: CASTGETAYGYTF

v_call: TRBV5-1
j_call: TRBJ2-1
clone_size: once
cdr3_aa: CASSETYRTFGGREQFF

v_call: TRBV3-1/TRBV3-2
j_call: TRBJ1-5
clone_size: NA
cdr3_aa: CASSQDSGVPQPQHF

v_call: TRBV9
j_call: TRBJ2-7
clone_size: NA
cdr3_aa: CASGPSVDSEQYF

v_call: TRBV27
j_call: TRBJ1-6
clone_size: NA
cdr3_aa: CASSRRGKPLHF

v_call: TRBV5-1
j_call: TRBJ2-7
clone_size: NA
cdr3_aa: CASRSTGYEQYF

v_call: TRBV24-1
j_call: TRBJ2-7
clone_size: once
cdr3_aa: CATSSTSQGDEQYF

v_call: TRBV5-1
j_call: TRBJ2-7
clone_size: few
cdr3_aa: CASSLVAETYEQYF

v_call: TRBV28
j_call: TRBJ2-7
clone_size: NA
cdr3_aa: CASSLKGRREGSYF

v_call: TRBV7-2
j_call: TRBJ2-3
clone_size: NA
cdr3_aa: CASSLRPGPDTQYF

v_call: TRBV7-9
j_call: TRBJ2-5
clone_size: NA
cdr3_aa: CASSFGGQETQYF

v_call: TRBV15
j_call: TRBJ1-3
clone_size: once
cdr3_aa: CATQTGNTIYF

v_call: TRBV5-4
j_call: TRBJ1-1
clone_size: NA
cdr3_aa: CASSFPQGRDGEAFF

v_call: TRBV12-2
j_call: TRBJ1-1
clone_size: NA
cdr3_aa: CASRLVRDRGVDTEAFF

v_call: TRBV12-3/TRBV12-4
j_call: TRBJ1-1
clone_size: NA
cdr3_aa: CASSGHLNTEAFF

v_call: TRBV9
j_call: TRBJ1-1
clone_size: NA
cdr3_aa: CASSVGGRGSTEAFF

v_call: TRBV9
j_call: TRBJ1-4
clone_size: NA
cdr3_aa: CASSVSAGRDEKLFF

v_call: TRBV27
j_call: TRBJ1-5
clone_size: NA
cdr3_aa: CASSLRGEAGNQPQHF

v_call: TRBV30
j_call: TRBJ2-7
clone_size: NA
cdr3_aa: CAWSKDRSYEQYF

v_call: TRBV28
j_call: TRBJ2-5
clone_size: once
cdr3_aa: CASRGQGRETQYF

v_call: TRBV27
j_call: TRBJ1-1
clone_size: NA
cdr3_aa: CASRTGAPGAEAFF

v_call: TRBV6-5
j_call: TRBJ1-6
clone_size: once
cdr3_aa: CASNSGSYNSPLHF

v_call: TRBV28
j_call: TRBJ2-7
clone_size: NA
cdr3_aa: CASFGLLSYEQYF

v_call: TRBV7-2
j_call: TRBJ2-7
clone_size: NA
cdr3_aa: CASSLGEAGEQYF

v_call: TRBV18
j_call: TRBJ1-5
clone_size: NA
cdr3_aa: CASSQRGGSNQPQHF

v_call: TRBV7-9
j_call: TRBJ2-7
clone_size: NA
cdr3_aa: CASSLPRGGAGYEQYF

v_call: TRBV18
j_call: TRBJ1-2
clone_size: NA
cdr3_aa: CASSPPTGTYGYTF

v_call: TRBV7-2
j_call: TRBJ2-5
clone_size: NA
cdr3_aa: CASSERLAGGYQETQYF

v_call: TRBV18
j_call: TRBJ2-1
clone_size: NA
cdr3_aa: CASSRAGSSRRFF

v_call: TRBV5-1
j_call: TRBJ1-3
clone_size: NA
cdr3_aa: CASSPGGTGFGNTIYF

v_call: TRBV2
j_call: TRBJ2-1
clone_size: NA
cdr3_aa: CASSEGGVSGPPSFF

v_call: TRBV10-3
j_call: TRBJ2-7
clone_size: NA
cdr3_aa: CAIRSTGTGKRYEQYF

v_call: TRBV9
j_call: TRBJ2-5
clone_size: NA
cdr3_aa: CASSVGLAGSQETQYF

v_call: TRBV2
j_call: TRBJ2-5
clone_size: NA
cdr3_aa: CASSELAGFQETQYF

v_call: TRBV7-8
j_call: TRBJ2-7
clone_size: NA
cdr3_aa: CASSPSPLGGYEQYF

v_call: TRBV20-1
j_call: TRBJ1-1
clone_size: NA
cdr3_aa: CSASSHSQFTEAFF

v_call: TRBV9
j_call: TRBJ1-5
clone_size: NA
cdr3_aa: CASSVSGGGNQPQHF

v_call: TRBV5-1
j_call: TRBJ1-2
clone_size: NA
cdr3_aa: CASSPGTGPHGYTF

v_call: TRBV2
j_call: TRBJ1-6
clone_size: NA
cdr3_aa: CASSWDRGQQSPLHF

v_call: TRBV15
j_call: TRBJ2-5
clone_size: once
cdr3_aa: CATSREGLASAETQYF

v_call: TRBV6-5
j_call: TRBJ1-1
clone_size: once
cdr3_aa: CASTGQGVPEAFF

v_call: TRBV12-3/TRBV12-4
j_call: TRBJ1-2
clone_size: NA
cdr3_aa: CASRGDYYGYTF

v_call: TRBV30
j_call: TRBJ1-2
clone_size: few
cdr3_aa: CAWSLSNYGYTF

v_call: TRBV28
j_call: TRBJ1-2
clone_size: NA
cdr3_aa: CASSFLLYGYTF

v_call: TRBV5-6
j_call: TRBJ2-2
clone_size: NA
cdr3_aa: CASSGAGGELFF

v_call: TRBV5-1
j_call: TRBJ2-6
clone_size: NA
cdr3_aa: CASSLVGPGANVLTF

v_call: TRBV2
j_call: TRBJ2-7
clone_size: NA
cdr3_aa: CASRRGRDSYEQYF

v_call: TRBV5-1
j_call: TRBJ1-2
clone_size: NA
cdr3_aa: CASSSTGFRRDYGYTF